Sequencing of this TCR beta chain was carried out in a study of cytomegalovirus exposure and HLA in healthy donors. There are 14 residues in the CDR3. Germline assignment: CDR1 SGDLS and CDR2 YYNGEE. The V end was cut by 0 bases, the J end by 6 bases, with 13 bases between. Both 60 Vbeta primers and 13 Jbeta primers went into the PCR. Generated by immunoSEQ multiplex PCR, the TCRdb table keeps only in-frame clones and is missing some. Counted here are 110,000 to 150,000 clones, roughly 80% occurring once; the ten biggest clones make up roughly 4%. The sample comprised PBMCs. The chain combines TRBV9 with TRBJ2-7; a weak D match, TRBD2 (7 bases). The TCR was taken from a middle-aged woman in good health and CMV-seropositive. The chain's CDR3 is CASSVVPGEGEQYF. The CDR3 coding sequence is TGTGCCAGCAGCGTAGTACCAGGGGAGGGCGAGCAGTACTTC.